The clone carrying this T cell receptor beta chain was observed many times. Its antigen remains unidentified. Universal primer sites and UMIs were introduced during 5'RACE template-switching synthesis of TCR cDNA. TCRdb re-derived calls from the 5' RACE reads in MiXCR, one entry per CDR3 protein. Of about 260,000 distinct CDR3 sequences in the sample, about 5% were seen once. This sample was taken from a study of T cells after yellow fever vaccination. About the research overall: The SMART-Seq v4 Ultra Low Input method served to prepare the low-cell-number fractions. Study-level points and caveats: Contamination of FACS-sorted repertoires by abundant clonotypes from the bulk population could occur.

V lost 6 bases and J lost 6; bases outside the gene matches: 10. The CDR3 has 15 residues. Germline CDR1 reads MNHEY; CDR2 reads SVGEGT. Sequences were derived from CD4+ T cells sorted from PBMCs, sampled on the day of the yellow fever booster vaccination. The J gene is TRBJ2-1, the V gene TRBV6-2 or TRBV6-3; 8 nucleotides align to TRBD2. The receptor was isolated from a man younger than 35 who received the YFV17D yellow fever vaccine. The CDR3 sequence is CASRPGGGGLNEQFF. In DNA form, the CDR3 reads TGTGCCAGCAGGCCCGGGGGGGGAGGGCTCAATGAGCAGTTCTTC.